What follows is one T cell receptor (beta chain) and its context. The data were obtained in a study of OX40 agonist ivuxolimab in advanced cancers. Study-wide background: All patients had ivuxolimab intravenously every 2 weeks at 0.01 to 10 mg/kg.

Unmatched junction bases numbered 5, after V lost 2 bases and J lost 5 bases. This CDR3 has 14 residues. Germline CDR1 SGHRS, CDR2 YFSETQ. Repertoires were generated with immunoSEQ multiplex PCR, while TCRdb's copy carries only in-frame clones and drops some. Of tens of thousands of clones detected, approximately 86% appear once; the ten largest clones hold 0.55%. This TCR came from an adult with an advanced solid tumor such as melanoma, head and neck, liver or kidney cancer. The source was CD4+ or CD8+ T cells sorted from blood, collected in a trial of the OX40 agonist ivuxolimab. V usage is TRBV5-1 and J usage is TRBJ2-3; 7 nucleotides line up with TRBD1. This CDR3 reads CASSFFRQGDTQYF. In DNA, the CDR3 is TGCGCCAGCAGCTTTTTTCGACAGGGAGATACGCAGTATTTT.